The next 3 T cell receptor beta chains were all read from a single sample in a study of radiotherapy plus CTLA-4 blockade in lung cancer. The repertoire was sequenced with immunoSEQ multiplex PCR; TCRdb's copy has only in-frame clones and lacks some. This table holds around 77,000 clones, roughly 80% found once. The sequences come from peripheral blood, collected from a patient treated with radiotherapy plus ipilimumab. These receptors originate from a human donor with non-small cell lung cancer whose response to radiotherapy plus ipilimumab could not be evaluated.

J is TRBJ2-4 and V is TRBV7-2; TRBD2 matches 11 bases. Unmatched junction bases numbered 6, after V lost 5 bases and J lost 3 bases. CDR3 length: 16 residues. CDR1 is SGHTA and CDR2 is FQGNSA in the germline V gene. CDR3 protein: CASSVGTSGLKNIQYF. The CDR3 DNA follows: TGTGCCAGCAGCGTTGGGACTAGCGGACTCAAAAACATTCAGTACTTC.

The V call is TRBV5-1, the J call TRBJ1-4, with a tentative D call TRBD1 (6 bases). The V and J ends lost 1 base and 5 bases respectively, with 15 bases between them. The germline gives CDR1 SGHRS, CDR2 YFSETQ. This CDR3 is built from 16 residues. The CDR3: CASSLFLGGDNEKLFF. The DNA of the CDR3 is TGCGCCAGCAGCTTGTTCTTAGGGGGGGACAATGAAAAACTGTTTTTT. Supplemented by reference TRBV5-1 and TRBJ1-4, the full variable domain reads KAGVTQTPRYLIKTRGQQVTLSCSPISGHRSVSWYQQTPGQGLQFLFEYFSETQRNKGNFPGRFSGRQFSNSRSEMNVSTLELGDSALYLCASSLFLGGDNEKLFFGSGTQLSVL.

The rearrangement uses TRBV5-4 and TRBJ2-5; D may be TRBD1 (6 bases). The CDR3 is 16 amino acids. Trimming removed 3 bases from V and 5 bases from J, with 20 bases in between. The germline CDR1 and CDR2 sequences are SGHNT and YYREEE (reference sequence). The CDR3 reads CASSSAGTMRRETQYF. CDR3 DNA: TGTGCCAGCAGCTCGGCCGGGACAATGAGGAGGGAGACCCAGTACTTC.